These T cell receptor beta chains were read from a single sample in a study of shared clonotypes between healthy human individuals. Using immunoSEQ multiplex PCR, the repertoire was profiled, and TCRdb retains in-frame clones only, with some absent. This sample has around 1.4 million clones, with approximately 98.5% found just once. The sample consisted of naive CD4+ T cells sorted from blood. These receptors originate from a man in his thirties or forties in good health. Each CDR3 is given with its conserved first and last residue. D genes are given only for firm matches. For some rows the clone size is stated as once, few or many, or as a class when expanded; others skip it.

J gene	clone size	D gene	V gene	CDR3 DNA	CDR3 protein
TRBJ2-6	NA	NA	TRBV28	TGTGCCAGCAGTCTAGGGGGGGCCAACGTCCTGACTTTC	CASSLGGANVLTF
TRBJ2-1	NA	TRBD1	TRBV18	TGTGCCAGCTCGCAAGGACAGGGTACCTACAATGAGCAGTTCTTC	CASSQGQGTYNEQFF
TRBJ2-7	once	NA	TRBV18	TGTGCCAGCTCACCACCTCAGGGTGGCTACGAGCAGTACTTC	CASSPPQGGYEQYF
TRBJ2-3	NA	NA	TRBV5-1	TGCGCCAGCAGCTTGGGCGGGGCCAGCACAGATACGCAGTATTTT	CASSLGGASTDTQYF
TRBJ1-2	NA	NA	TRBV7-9	TGTGCCAGCAGCTTATCCCAGAACCATGGCTACACCTTC	CASSLSQNHGYTF
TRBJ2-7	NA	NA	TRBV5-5	TGTGCCAGCAGCCCAACAGGGCACGAGCAGTACTTC	CASSPTGHEQYF
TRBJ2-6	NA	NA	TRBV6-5	TGTGCCGCCACAAAATCTGGGGCCAACGTCCTGACTTTC	CAATKSGANVLTF
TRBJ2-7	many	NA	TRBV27	TGTGCCAGCAGTTTTTTCCCCCCTATCGGACAGACCTACGAGCAGTACTTC	CASSFFPPIGQTYEQYF
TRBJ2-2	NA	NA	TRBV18	TGTGCCAGCTCACCACCGGGGGTTTCCGGGGAGCTGTTTTTT	CASSPPGVSGELFF
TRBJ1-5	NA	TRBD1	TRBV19	TGTGCCAGTTCTATCTCGGGCAGGGGGCCTTATAGCAATCAGCCCCAGCATTTT	CASSISGRGPYSNQPQHF
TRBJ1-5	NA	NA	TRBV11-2	TGTGCCAGCAGCCCGGGGGAGTATAGCAATCAGCCCCAGCATTTT	CASSPGEYSNQPQHF